The present T cell receptor (beta chain) was sequenced within a study of T cell responses to AZD1222 COVID-19 vaccine. Study-wide findings and caveats: Mostly white British, mostly female donors; authors suggested clonal diversity may be underestimated.

As concerns this clone: Antigen: not known.

The length of the CDR3 is 14 residues. The V and J ends lost 7 bases and 1 base respectively, with 13 bases between them. CDR1 LNHDA and CDR2 SQIVND come from the germline V gene (reference sequence). Produced via immunoSEQ multiplex PCR; TCRdb's table is partial and in-frame only. The repertoire holds tens of thousands of clones, with about 93% as singletons. This material consisted of peripheral blood, taken on day 0 of MenACWY control vaccination. The chain recombines TRBV19 with TRBJ1-1, with a tentative D call TRBD1 (6 bases). The receptor was isolated from an adult in good health. In nucleotides, the CDR3 is TGTGCCAGTATGCAGGGGAGTTGGAACACTGAAGCTTTCTTT. The encoded protein is CASMQGSWNTEAFF.